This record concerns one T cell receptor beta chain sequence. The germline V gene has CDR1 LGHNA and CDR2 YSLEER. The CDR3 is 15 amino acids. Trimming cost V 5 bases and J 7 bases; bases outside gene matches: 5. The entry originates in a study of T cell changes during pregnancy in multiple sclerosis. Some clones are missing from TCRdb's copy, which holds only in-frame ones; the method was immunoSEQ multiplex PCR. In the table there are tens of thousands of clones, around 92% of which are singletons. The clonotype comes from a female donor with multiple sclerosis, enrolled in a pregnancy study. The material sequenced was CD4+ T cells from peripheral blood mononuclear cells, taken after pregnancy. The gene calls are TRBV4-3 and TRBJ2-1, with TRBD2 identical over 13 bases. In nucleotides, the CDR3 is TGCGCCAGCAGCGGACTAGCGGGAGTATTAAATGAGCAGTTCTTC. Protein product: CASSGLAGVLNEQFF.